This entry lists 11 T cell receptor beta chains sequenced from one sample in a study of blood T cell repertoires in COVID-19. TCRdb's copy holds only in-frame clones and misses some; the assay was immunoSEQ multiplex PCR. The sample includes fewer than 500,000 clones, roughly 86% of them seen just once. The sample comprised PBMCs or T cells enriched from blood (not recorded which). These receptors originate from a man aged 25-40 years who had recovered from COVID-19.

The chain uses TRBV5-4 and TRBJ1-4, with 9 bases that match TRBD1. Germline V lookup: CDR1 SGHNT, CDR2 YYREEE (reference sequence). The junction had 8 bases not matched to a gene; V was cut back by 4 bases and J by 4 bases. The CDR3 totals 16 residues. DNA for the CDR3: TGTGCCAGCAGCGATCTTACAGGGGGCGGTAATGAAAAACTGTTTTTT. Encoded protein: CASSDLTGGGNEKLFF.

The V call is TRBV10-3, the J call TRBJ2-6; D gene uncertain. V was pared by 5 bases and J by 2 bases, with 4 bases between. Germline CDR1 reads ENHRY; CDR2 reads SYGVKD. There are 13 residues in the CDR3. CDR3 sequence reads: CAISPAGANVLTF. The CDR3 DNA reads as TGTGCCATCAGTCCAGCTGGGGCCAACGTCCTGACTTTC.

This clone was counted ten times or more. The CDR3 DNA reads as TGTGCCAGCAGCGACAGACTAGCGGGCACAGATACGCAGTATTTT. Protein: CASSDRLAGTDTQYF. The rearrangement joins TRBV7-9 to TRBJ2-3, with 9 bases matching TRBD2. The CDR3 covers 15 residues. Germline V gives CDR1 SEHNR, CDR2 FQNEAQ (reference sequence). The junction had 4 bases not matched to a gene; V was cut back by 5 bases and J by 1 base. The complete variable domain, with remaining parts taken from reference TRBV7-9 and TRBJ2-3, reads DTGVSQNPRHKITKRGQNVTFRCDPISEHNRLYWYRQTLGQGPEFLTYFQNEAQLEKSRLLSDRFSAERPKGSFSTLEIQRTEQGDSAMYLCASSDRLAGTDTQYFGPGTRLTVL.

On this clone itself: One end of the junction varies from germline; a read error may be responsible. The CDR3 loop reads CASSYFTGSYGYTF. The CDR3 DNA follows: TGTGCCAGCAGCTACTTCACAGGGAGCTATGGCTACACCTTC. This sequence joins TRBV6-5 and TRBJ1-2; D might be TRBD1 (6 bases). The germline V gene encodes CDR1 MNHEY and CDR2 SVGAGI. The CDR3 loop spans 14 amino acids.

The chain links TRBV7-8 to TRBJ2-5, with a weak D call TRBD1 (6 bases). Germline loops: CDR1 SGHVS, CDR2 FQNEAQ. The CDR3 spans 15 residues. Between the trimmed V and J ends, which lost 1 base and 5 bases, there was a span of 14 bases. The CDR3 nucleotides read TGTGCCAGCAGCTTAGGCAGGGGAAATCGGGAGACCCAGTACTTC. It specifies CASSLGRGNRETQYF.

The chain uses TRBV7-6 and TRBJ2-7, with D possibly being TRBD2 (5 bases). This CDR3 spans 16 amino acids. Germline CDR1 SGHVS, CDR2 FNYEAQ. The germline V and J ends were trimmed by 5 bases and 0 bases, with 17 bases remaining between them. The CDR3: CASSLYRDTSSYEQYF. The CDR3 DNA is TGTGCCAGCAGCCTCTACAGAGATACTAGCTCCTACGAGCAGTACTTC. The variable domain in full, completed from reference TRBV7-6 and TRBJ2-7, reads GAGVSQSPRYKVTKRGQDVALRCDPISGHVSLYWYRQALGQGPEFLTYFNYEAQQDKSGLPNDRFSAERPEGSISTLTIQRTEQRDSAMYRCASSLYRDTSSYEQYFGPGTRLTVT.

The rearrangement links TRBV18 to TRBJ1-2; 7 positions match TRBD1. The germline V gene encodes CDR1 KGHSH and CDR2 LQKENI. V shed 4 bases, J shed 2 bases, and the junction held 1 base outside the gene matches. This CDR3 comprises 13 residues. The CDR3 nucleotides are TGTGCCAGCTCACAGGACAGGAACTATGGCTACACCTTC. Encoded protein: CASSQDRNYGYTF.

The CDR3 DNA follows: TGCGCCAGCAGCTTGTCAGCAGGGGGTGCCTCCTATGGCTACACCTTC. Translation gives CASSLSAGGASYGYTF. V usage is TRBV5-1 and J usage is TRBJ1-2; the match to TRBD1 covers 7 bases. The CDR3 has 16 amino acids. Looked up from germline, CDR1 is SGHRS and CDR2 is YFSETQ. V shed 1 base, J shed 4 bases, and the junction held 10 bases outside the gene matches. Drawing the rest from reference TRBV5-1 and TRBJ1-2, the complete variable domain is KAGVTQTPRYLIKTRGQQVTLSCSPISGHRSVSWYQQTPGQGLQFLFEYFSETQRNKGNFPGRFSGRQFSNSRSEMNVSTLELGDSALYLCASSLSAGGASYGYTFGSGTRLTVV.

V usage is TRBV5-4 and J usage is TRBJ2-1; 7 positions match TRBD1. From germline, CDR1 is SGHNT and CDR2 YYREEE (reference sequence). V dropped 5 bases and J dropped 2; count of bases not matched to a gene: 7. There are 15 residues in the CDR3. In DNA, the CDR3 is TGTGCCAGCAGTTTAGACAGGGCCCCCTACAATGAGCAGTTCTTC. The encoded protein is CASSLDRAPYNEQFF.

The rearrangement joins TRBV3-1 (or the pseudogene TRBV3-2) to TRBJ2-1; 9 bases match TRBD2. Per the germline V gene, CDR1 is LGHDT and CDR2 is YNNKEL (reference sequence). The J segment lost 4 bases and the V segment lost 1 base, leaving 5 bases of the junction unmatched. This CDR3 is built from 16 residues. This chain's CDR3 is CASSQVLAGVYNEQFF. The CDR3 region has the DNA TGTGCCAGCAGCCAAGTATTAGCGGGGGTATACAATGAGCAGTTCTTC.

This clone appeared many times. V gene TRBV3-1 (or the pseudogene TRBV3-2) combines with J gene TRBJ1-5; D is possibly TRBD1 (6 bases). The CDR3 loop spans 15 amino acids. Trimming pared 3 bases from V and 7 bases from J, leaving 16 bases between. Looked up from germline, CDR1 is LGHDT and CDR2 is YNNKEL (reference sequence). The CDR3 DNA reads TGTGCCAGCAGCCAGGGGAGGGGGGCAGGCCAGCCCCAGCATTTT. It yields the protein CASSQGRGAGQPQHF.